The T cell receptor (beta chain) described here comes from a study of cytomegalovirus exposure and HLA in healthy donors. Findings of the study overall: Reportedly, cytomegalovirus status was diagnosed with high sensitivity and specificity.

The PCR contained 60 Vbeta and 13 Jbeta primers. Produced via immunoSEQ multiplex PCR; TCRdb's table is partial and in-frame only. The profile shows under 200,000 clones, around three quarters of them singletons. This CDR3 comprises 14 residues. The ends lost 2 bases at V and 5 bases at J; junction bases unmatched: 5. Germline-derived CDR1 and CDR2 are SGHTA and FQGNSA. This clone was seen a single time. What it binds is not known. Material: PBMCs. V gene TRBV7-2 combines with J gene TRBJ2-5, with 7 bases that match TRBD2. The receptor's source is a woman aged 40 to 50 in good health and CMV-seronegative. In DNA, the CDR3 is TGTGCCAGCAGCTTACAGGGAGGGTGGGAGACCCAGTACTTC. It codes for CASSLQGGWETQYF.